These T cell receptor beta chains were read from a single sample in a study of T cell responses to AZD1222 COVID-19 vaccine. Repertoires were generated with immunoSEQ multiplex PCR, while TCRdb's copy carries only in-frame clones and drops some. This repertoire shows tens of thousands of clones, roughly 90% found once; its top ten account for about 1.3%. This specimen was peripheral blood, taken 28 days after the second AZD1222 dose. The receptors were sampled from an adult who received the AZD1222 COVID-19 vaccine. CDR3s include the opening cysteine and the closing phenylalanine or tryptophan. Fields, in order: D gene, clone size, CDR3 length, V gene, J gene, CDR3 protein, CDR3 DNA. A D gene is named only where the DNA matches it firmly. The size of a clone is reported for some rows only, either as once, few or many, or as a class for expanded clones.

>NA|NA|14|TRBV7-8|TRBJ1-4
CASSLNSANEKLFF
TGTGCCAGCAGCCTCAATAGTGCTAATGAAAAACTGTTTTTT
>TRBD1|NA|13|TRBV27|TRBJ2-7
CASSFGTGGEQYF
TGTGCCAGCAGTTTCGGGACAGGGGGCGAGCAGTACTTC
>NA|NA|12|TRBV25-1|TRBJ2-7
CASSESLREQYF
TGTGCCAGCAGTGAATCCTTACGCGAGCAGTACTTC
>TRBD1|NA|12|TRBV7-9|TRBJ2-1
CASSYRGGEQFF
TGTGCCAGCAGCTACAGGGGCGGGGAGCAGTTCTTC
>NA|NA|14|TRBV3-1/TRBV3-2|TRBJ1-5
CASSQDASGQPQHF
TGTGCCAGCAGCCAAGATGCCAGCGGGCAGCCCCAGCATTTT
>NA|NA|16|TRBV6-1|TRBJ1-5
CASSARGIPSNQPQHF
TGTGCCAGCAGTGCAAGGGGGATCCCAAGCAATCAGCCCCAGCATTTT
>TRBD1|NA|16|TRBV7-8|TRBJ1-2
CASSPGTENINYGYTF
TGTGCCAGCAGCCCAGGGACAGAAAATATCAACTATGGCTACACCTTC
>NA|NA|14|TRBV18|TRBJ1-3
CASSPPGPRNTIYF
TGTGCCAGCTCACCACCGGGGCCCCGAAACACCATATATTTT
>NA|NA|14|TRBV6-2/TRBV6-3|TRBJ1-5
CASSTIQGRQPQHF
TGTGCCAGCAGTACCATACAGGGCCGGCAGCCCCAGCATTTT
>TRBD1|NA|15|TRBV28|TRBJ1-6
CASSDRDRVNSPLHF
TGTGCCAGCAGTGATCGGGACAGGGTAAATTCACCCCTCCACTTT
>NA|NA|14|TRBV9|TRBJ1-4
CASSVGVPGGKLFF
TGTGCCAGCAGCGTAGGGGTACCCGGAGGAAAACTGTTTTTT
>TRBD1|NA|13|TRBV27|TRBJ1-4
CASSLRGNEKLFF
TGTGCCAGCAGTCTCAGGGGGAATGAAAAACTGTTTTTT
>NA|few|13|TRBV14|TRBJ2-7
CASSQVGGYEQYF
TGTGCCAGCAGCCAAGTCGGGGGCTACGAGCAGTACTTC
>NA|once|13|TRBV29-1|TRBJ1-1
CSVDRGLNTEAFF
TGCAGCGTCGACCGGGGCCTTAACACTGAAGCTTTCTTT
>TRBD1|NA|15|TRBV6-6|TRBJ2-5
CASSLRTGTQETQYF
TGTGCCAGCAGCCTCAGGACAGGGACACAAGAGACCCAGTACTTC
>TRBD1|NA|15|TRBV7-2|TRBJ2-5
CASSWGQGAKETQYF
TGTGCCAGCAGCTGGGGACAGGGGGCAAAAGAGACCCAGTACTTC
>NA|NA|14|TRBV13|TRBJ1-5
CASSLGRINQPQHF
TGTGCCAGCAGCCTGGGACGGATCAATCAGCCCCAGCATTTT
>NA|NA|14|TRBV30|TRBJ1-1
CAWSSPQGLTEAFF
TGTGCCTGGAGTTCCCCCCAGGGACTCACTGAAGCTTTCTTT
>NA|NA|14|TRBV30|TRBJ2-7
CAWATGTATYEQYF
TGTGCCTGGGCAACCGGGACCGCGACATACGAGCAGTACTTC
>TRBD1|NA|15|TRBV6-5|TRBJ1-2
CASTRGGQGNYGYTF
TGTGCCAGCACCCGTGGGGGACAGGGTAACTATGGCTACACCTTC
>NA|NA|11|TRBV4-2|TRBJ2-1
CASSQDNEQFF
TGTGCCAGCAGCCAAGACAATGAGCAGTTCTTC
>NA|NA|13|TRBV3-1/TRBV3-2|TRBJ2-3
CASGTISTDTQYF
TGTGCCAGCGGGACAATTAGCACAGATACGCAGTATTTT
>NA|once|13|TRBV6-5|TRBJ2-7
CASTDSDTYEQYF
TGTGCCAGCACCGACTCGGACACCTACGAGCAGTACTTC
>TRBD1|NA|13|TRBV2|TRBJ2-3
CASYITGADTQYF
TGTGCCAGCTATATTACAGGGGCAGATACGCAGTATTTT
>TRBD1|NA|16|TRBV6-5|TRBJ1-1
CASSSGTGGTNTEAFF
TGTGCCAGCAGTTCCGGGACAGGGGGCACGAACACTGAAGCTTTCTTT
>TRBD2|NA|16|TRBV5-1|TRBJ2-7
CASRIRLAGNSYEQYF
TGCGCCAGCCGCATTCGACTAGCGGGGAACTCCTACGAGCAGTACTTC
>TRBD1|NA|15|TRBV6-1|TRBJ1-5
CASSETTGSNQPQHF
TGTGCCAGCAGTGAGACGACAGGGTCCAATCAGCCCCAGCATTTT
>NA|NA|12|TRBV24-1|TRBJ1-2
CATSALNYGYTF
TGTGCCACCAGTGCTCTCAACTATGGCTACACCTTC
>NA|NA|11|TRBV20-1|TRBJ2-5
CRTQSLETQYF
TGCAGAACACAATCATTGGAGACCCAGTACTTC
>NA|NA|14|TRBV14|TRBJ2-5
CASSQGRLQETQYF
TGTGCCAGCAGCCAGGGACGGCTCCAAGAGACCCAGTACTTC
>TRBD1|NA|14|TRBV29-1|TRBJ1-2
CSVGETGRNYGYTF
TGCAGCGTTGGTGAGACAGGGCGGAACTATGGCTACACCTTC
>NA|NA|14|TRBV3-1/TRBV3-2|TRBJ2-7
CASSQGGGGYEQYF
TGTGCCAGCAGCCAAGGGGGAGGGGGCTACGAGCAGTACTTC